These 8 T cell receptor beta chains were all obtained from the same sample, sequenced in a study of shared clonotypes between healthy human individuals. Measured with immunoSEQ multiplex PCR; TCRdb has only the in-frame clones, and not every one. The data hold around 500,000 clones, with approximately 78% observed a single time. Sequencing was done on a sample of PBMCs. Source of these receptors: a woman in her forties in good health. Some clones in this sample may be carry-over from other donors' samples.

The chain is built from TRBV2 and TRBJ2-1, with 10 bases identical to TRBD2. Losses at the gene ends were 6 bases for V and 4 bases for J; bases not matched to a gene: 3. The CDR3 runs to 14 residues. Germline V gene lookup returns CDR1 SNHLY and CDR2 FYNNEI. Here the CDR3 reads CASRAGGRYNEQFF. Here the CDR3 DNA reads TGTGCCAGCAGAGCGGGAGGGAGGTACAATGAGCAGTTCTTC. Supplemented by reference TRBV2 and TRBJ2-1, the full variable domain reads EPEVTQTPSHQVTQMGQEVILRCVPISNHLYFYWYRQILGQKVEFLVSFYNNEISEKSEIFDDQFSVERPDGSNFTLKIRSTKLEDSAMYFCASRAGGRYNEQFFGPGTRLTVL.

This clone was counted at least ten times. This sequence joins TRBV5-1 and TRBJ1-4, with 10 nucleotides matching TRBD1. The V gene's germline CDR1 is SGHRS and CDR2 YFSETQ. Trimming took 4 bases from V and 7 from J; bases not matched to a gene: 7. The CDR3 totals 15 residues. The CDR3: CASSIEGTGVEKLFF. DNA for the CDR3: TGCGCCAGCAGCATAGAAGGGACAGGGGTTGAAAAACTGTTTTTT.

This chain links TRBV9 with TRBJ2-1; a possible D gene is TRBD2 (5 bases). The germline V and J ends were trimmed by 1 base and 0 bases, with 8 bases remaining between them. The CDR3 has 15 residues. The germline V gene has CDR1 SGDLS and CDR2 YYNGEE. Written as DNA, the CDR3 is TGTGCCAGCAGCGTAACCGGGAACTCCTACAATGAGCAGTTCTTC. Protein: CASSVTGNSYNEQFF.

This chain links TRBV28 with TRBJ2-7; TRBD1 matches 7 bases. There are 14 residues in the CDR3. The V and J ends lost 3 bases and 5 bases, in that order; junction bases with no gene match: 7. Germline CDR1 MDHEN, CDR2 SYDVKM. The CDR3: CASSFPQGGDEQYF. In nucleotides, the CDR3 is TGTGCCAGCAGTTTTCCCCAAGGGGGCGACGAGCAGTACTTC.

Concerning this clone itself: A read error is possible here, since a much larger clone lies one base away. This chain connects TRBV5-4 to TRBJ2-7; tentatively, D is TRBD1 (5 bases). The CDR3 is 13 residues long. In germline, CDR1 is SGHNT, CDR2 YYREEE (reference sequence). Trimming stripped 2 bases from V and 3 bases from J, with 9 bases between. This chain's CDR3 is CASSFRQYYEQYF. CDR3 bases: TGTGCCAGCAGCTTTCGACAGTACTACGAGCAGTACTTC.

The chain is built from TRBV27 and TRBJ2-7, with TRBD2 matching over 7 bases. J was trimmed by 3 bases and V by 0 bases; bases with no gene match: 5. Per the germline V gene, CDR1 is MNHEY and CDR2 is SMNVEV (reference sequence). The CDR3 extends over 15 amino acids. CDR3 nucleotides: TGTGCCAGCAGTTTATCTGGCGGGAGTTTCTACGAGCAGTACTTC. This gives the protein CASSLSGGSFYEQYF.

The chain links TRBV10-3 to TRBJ1-6; 9 bases are shared with TRBD1. Germline values: CDR1 ENHRY, CDR2 SYGVKD. J was trimmed by 9 bases and V by 6 bases; bases with no gene match: 6. This CDR3 region has 14 residues. In DNA, the CDR3 is TGTGCCATCAGGGGACAGGGCGACAGTTCACCCCTCCACTTT. Translation: CAIRGQGDSSPLHF.

This clone was seen only a few times. V is TRBV4-2 and J is TRBJ2-5; weak D call: TRBD2 (6 bases). The end of the DNA is better explained by TRBJ2-7, so the J call may be wrong. The CDR3 totals 15 residues. Germline V lookup: CDR1 LGHNA, CDR2 YNFKEQ. As DNA, the CDR3 is TGTGCCAGCAGCCAAGGTCAGGACTATTCCTACGAGCAGTACTTC. Encoded protein: CASSQGQDYSYEQYF.